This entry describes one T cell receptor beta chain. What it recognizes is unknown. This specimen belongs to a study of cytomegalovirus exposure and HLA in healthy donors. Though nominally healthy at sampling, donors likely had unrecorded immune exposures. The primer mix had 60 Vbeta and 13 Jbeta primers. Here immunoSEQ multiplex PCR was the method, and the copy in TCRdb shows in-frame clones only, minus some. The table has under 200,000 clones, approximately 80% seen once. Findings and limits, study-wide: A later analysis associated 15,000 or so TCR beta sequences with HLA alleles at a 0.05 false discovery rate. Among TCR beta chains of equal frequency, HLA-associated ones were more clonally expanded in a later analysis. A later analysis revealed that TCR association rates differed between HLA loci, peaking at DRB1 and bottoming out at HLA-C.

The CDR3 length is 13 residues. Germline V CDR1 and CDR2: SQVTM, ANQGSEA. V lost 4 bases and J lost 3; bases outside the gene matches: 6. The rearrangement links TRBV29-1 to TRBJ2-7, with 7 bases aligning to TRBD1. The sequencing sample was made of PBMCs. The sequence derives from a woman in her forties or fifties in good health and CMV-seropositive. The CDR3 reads CSVAGQGVYEQYF. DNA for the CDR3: TGCAGCGTTGCTGGGCAGGGGGTCTACGAGCAGTACTTC.